The clone carrying this T cell receptor (beta chain) was observed a few times. These data are taken from a study of blood T cell repertoires in COVID-19. Study-level information: The United States, Italy and Spain provided the acute and convalescent COVID-19 samples.

Authors' methods: By means of reference gene primer amplification, nucleated cell counts were estimated. Here immunoSEQ multiplex PCR was the method, and the copy in TCRdb shows in-frame clones only, minus some. V, J and clone size reflect that table, while D and trimming were determined from the DNA. The sample holds about 440,000 clones, roughly 88% seen once. The receptor comes from a woman between 45 and 65 years old with COVID-19, enrolled during active disease. Sequencing input: peripheral blood.

In nucleotides, the CDR3 is TGTGCCAGCAAGCCGGGGAACAATGAGCAGTTCTTC. This encodes CASKPGNNEQFF. The chain employs TRBV7-9 and TRBJ2-1; D may be TRBD2 (5 bases). Per the germline V gene, CDR1 is SEHNR and CDR2 is FQNEAQ (reference sequence). The V and J ends lost 7 bases and 5 bases respectively, with 9 bases between them. The CDR3 has 12 residues.